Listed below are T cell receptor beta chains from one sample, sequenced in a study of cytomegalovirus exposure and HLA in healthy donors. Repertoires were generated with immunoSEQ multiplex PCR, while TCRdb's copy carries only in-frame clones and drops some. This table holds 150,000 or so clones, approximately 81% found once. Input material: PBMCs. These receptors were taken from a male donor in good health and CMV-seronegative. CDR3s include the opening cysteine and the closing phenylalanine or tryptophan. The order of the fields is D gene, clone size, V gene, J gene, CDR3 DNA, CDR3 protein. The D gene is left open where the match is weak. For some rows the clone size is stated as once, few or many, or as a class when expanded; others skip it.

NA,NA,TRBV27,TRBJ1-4,TGTGCCAGCAGTTTTTTTCGAGCCGGGAAGGAAAAACTGTTTTTT,CASSFFRAGKEKLFF
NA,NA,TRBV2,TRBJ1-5,TGTGCCAGCACTACCGCAGCAGGGCAGAAACAGGAGTATAGCAATCAGCCCCAGCATTTT,CASTTAAGQKQEYSNQPQHF
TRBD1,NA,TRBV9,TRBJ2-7,TGTGCCAGCAGCGGGGGGACAGGCCCAGTCGAGCAGTACTTC,CASSGGTGPVEQYF
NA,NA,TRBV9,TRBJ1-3,TGTGCCAGCAGCGTAGAGGTGATGGGCAGGGGAAGTAGAAACACCATATATTTT,CASSVEVMGRGSRNTIYF
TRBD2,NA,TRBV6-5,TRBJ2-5,TGTGCCAGCAGACGCGGACTAGCGGGAGTAGCTACCCAGTACTTC,CASRRGLAGVATQYF
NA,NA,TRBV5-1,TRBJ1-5,TGCGCCAGCAGCTTCATGGAGGGGCAGCCCCAGCATTTT,CASSFMEGQPQHF
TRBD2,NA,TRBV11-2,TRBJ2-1,TGTGCCAGCAGCTTAGATGGCGCGGGAGGGCCCAATGAGCAGTTCTTC,CASSLDGAGGPNEQFF
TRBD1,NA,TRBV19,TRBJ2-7,TGTGCCAGTAGTTCACCGTCTGGACAGGGGGACTACGAGCAGTACTTC,CASSSPSGQGDYEQYF
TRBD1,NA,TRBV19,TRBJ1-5,TGTGCCAGTAGTATAGCACGGACAGGGATTGAACAGCCCCAGCATTTT,CASSIARTGIEQPQHF
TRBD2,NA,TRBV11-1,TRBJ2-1,TGTGCCAGCAGCTTAGTACTAGCGGGAGGTGGCAATGAGCAGTTCTTC,CASSLVLAGGGNEQFF
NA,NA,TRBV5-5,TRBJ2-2,TGTGCCAGCAGCCGTTACACGGGGGGCCCCACCGGGGAGCTGTTTTTT,CASSRYTGGPTGELFF
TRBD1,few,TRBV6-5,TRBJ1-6,TGTGCCAGCAGCCCCACCGGGACAGGGGGTTCACCCCTCCACTTT,CASSPTGTGGSPLHF
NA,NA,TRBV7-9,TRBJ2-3,TGTTCCAGCAGCGGGGGACAGAGAGCTAGCACAGATACGCAGTATTTT,CSSSGGQRASTDTQYF
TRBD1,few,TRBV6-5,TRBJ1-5,TGTGCCTACCAACGACAGGGGTATCAGCCCCAGCATTTT,CAYQRQGYQPQHF
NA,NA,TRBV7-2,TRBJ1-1,TGTGCCAGCAGCTTAGTGGGAGGGAACACTGAAGCTTTCTTT,CASSLVGGNTEAFF
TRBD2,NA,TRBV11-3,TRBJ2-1,TGTGCCAGCAGCTCTATCCGGGGTAGCGGGTTGGGGGGGGAGCAGTTCTTC,CASSSIRGSGLGGEQFF
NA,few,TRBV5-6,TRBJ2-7,TGTGCCAGCAGCTTGTTCGCGTCGATATCCTACGAGCAGTACTTC,CASSLFASISYEQYF
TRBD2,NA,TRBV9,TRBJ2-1,TGTGCCAGCAGCGTCCGGACTAGCGGTTACAATGAGCAGTTCTTC,CASSVRTSGYNEQFF
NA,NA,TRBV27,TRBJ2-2,TGTGCCAGCAGTTTGGGGCACCAGAACACCGGGGAGCTGTTTTTT,CASSLGHQNTGELFF
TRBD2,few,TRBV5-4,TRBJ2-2,TGTGCCAGCAGCTTGACTAGCGGGAGGACCCTTACCGGGGAGCTGTTTTTT,CASSLTSGRTLTGELFF
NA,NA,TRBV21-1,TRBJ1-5,TGTGCCAGCAGTAGGACAGGGTTCGATCAGCCCCAGCATTTT,CASSRTGFDQPQHF
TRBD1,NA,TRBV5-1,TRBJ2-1,TGCGCCAGCAGCTACGGGACAGGGGCGATATACAATGAGCAGTTCTTC,CASSYGTGAIYNEQFF
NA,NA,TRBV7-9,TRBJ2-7,TGTGCCAGCAGCTCGACGACAGACGCTACGATCGAGCAGTACTTC,CASSSTTDATIEQYF
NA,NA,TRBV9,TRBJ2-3,TGTGCCAGCAGCGTAGCTACAGGTCTAGGCACAGATACGCAGTATTTT,CASSVATGLGTDTQYF
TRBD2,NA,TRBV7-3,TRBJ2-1,TGTGCCAGCAGCAAAGCGGGGGCGGGCGACAATGAGCAGTTCTTC,CASSKAGAGDNEQFF
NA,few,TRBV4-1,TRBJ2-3,TGCGCCAGCAGACCCGACCCAGGGTCACGAACCACAGATACGCAGTATTTT,CASRPDPGSRTTDTQYF
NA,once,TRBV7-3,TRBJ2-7,TGTGCCAGCAGCTTAACACCTACTGTTTTGGAGCAGTACTTC,CASSLTPTVLEQYF
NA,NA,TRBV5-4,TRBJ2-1,TGTGCCAGCAGGAGGGGGATTGGACTAGGATTGGTTGAGCAGTTCTTC,CASRRGIGLGLVEQFF
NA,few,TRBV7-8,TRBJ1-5,TGTGCCAGCAGCTTAAAGGTGGACTTGCCCCAGCATTTT,CASSLKVDLPQHF
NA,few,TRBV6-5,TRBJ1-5,TGTGCCAGCAGATTAGACAGTAGCAATCAGCCCCAGCATTTT,CASRLDSSNQPQHF
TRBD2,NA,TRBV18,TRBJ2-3,TGTGCCAGCTCACCACTGAGCGGGGGGGACACAGATACGCAGTATTTT,CASSPLSGGDTDTQYF
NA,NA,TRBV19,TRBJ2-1,TGTGCCAGTAGTATACAGGTCTCCGAGCAGTTCTTC,CASSIQVSEQFF
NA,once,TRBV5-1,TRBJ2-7,TGCGCCAGCAGCTTGGCCGTTTCGGCGACTAGCTCCTACGAGCAGTACTTC,CASSLAVSATSSYEQYF
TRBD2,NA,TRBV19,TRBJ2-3,TGTGCCAGTAGGACACCTCTAGCGGGAGGTGCAGATACGCAGTATTTT,CASRTPLAGGADTQYF
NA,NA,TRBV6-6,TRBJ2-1,TGTGCCAGCAGCTACGGGGGCGAGTTGGGCTTCAATGAGCAGTTCTTC,CASSYGGELGFNEQFF